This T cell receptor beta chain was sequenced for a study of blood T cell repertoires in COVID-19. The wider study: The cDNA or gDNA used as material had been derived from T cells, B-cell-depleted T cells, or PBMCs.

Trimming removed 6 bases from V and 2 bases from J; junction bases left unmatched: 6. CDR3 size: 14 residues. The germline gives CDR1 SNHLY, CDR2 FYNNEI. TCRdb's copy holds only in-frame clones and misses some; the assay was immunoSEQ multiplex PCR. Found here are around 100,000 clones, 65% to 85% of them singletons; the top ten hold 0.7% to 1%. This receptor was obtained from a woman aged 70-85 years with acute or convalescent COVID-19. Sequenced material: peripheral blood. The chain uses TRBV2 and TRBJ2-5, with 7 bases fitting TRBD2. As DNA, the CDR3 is TGTGCCAGCAGGGGCGGGAGCTGGCAAGAGACCCAGTACTTC. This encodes CASRGGSWQETQYF.